This T cell receptor beta chain is from a study of cytomegalovirus exposure and HLA in healthy donors. Findings and limits, study-wide: Sequencing depth roughly uniform across donors was assumed in presence/absence analyses. Earlier results showed most TCR beta V segments being productive about 90% or about 30% of the time.

Concerning this clone itself: Its antigen is unidentified.

The PCR had 60 Vbeta and 13 Jbeta primers. Sequenced by immunoSEQ multiplex PCR; TCRdb stores in-frame clones only, minus some. The table lists about 200,000 clones. The donors were healthy bone marrow donors. Material: PBMCs. The source of this sequence is a man aged 25-40 years in good health and CMV-seronegative.

CDR3 nucleotide sequence: TGTGCCAGCTCACCACCTTCGCAGTCCTACGAGCAGTACTTC. Residues: CASSPPSQSYEQYF. This chain links TRBV18 with TRBJ2-7; D is unresolved. The CDR3 is 14 residues long. Germline V gene sequence: CDR1 KGHSH, CDR2 LQKENI. The germline V and J ends were trimmed by 0 bases and 1 base, with 7 bases remaining between them.